This is a list of T cell receptor beta chains from one sample in a study of blood T cell repertoires in COVID-19. TCRdb keeps only in-frame clones here, not all; method: immunoSEQ multiplex PCR. The sample carries some 280,000 clones, approximately 80% recorded once. The specimen sequenced was peripheral blood. The receptors here all came from a woman aged 50 to 65 with active or convalescent COVID-19. Both conserved end residues are part of each CDR3. D genes are given only for firm matches. Clone sizes are given selectively: once, few, many, or a class where the clone is expanded.

15 | TRBJ2-7 | . | . | TRBV7-9 | TGTGCCAGCAGCCCTAGTTCCACGTTACGCTACGAGCAGTACTTC | CASSPSSTLRYEQYF
14 | TRBJ1-1 | TRBD1 | . | TRBV18 | TGTGCCAGCTCAGAACAGGGGATGAACACTGAAGCTTTCTTT | CASSEQGMNTEAFF
14 | TRBJ2-1 | TRBD1 | . | TRBV6-5 | TGTGCCAGCAGCACCGGGACAGGGGTTAGTGAGCAGTTCTTC | CASSTGTGVSEQFF
14 | TRBJ1-6 | TRBD1 | . | TRBV2 | TGTGCCAGCAGTGAAGGGGACAGGAATTCACCCCTCCACTTT | CASSEGDRNSPLHF
14 | TRBJ1-2 | . | . | TRBV7-9 | TGTGCCAGCAGCTTAGACCTATTCAACTATGGCTACACCTTC | CASSLDLFNYGYTF
16 | TRBJ1-6 | . | . | TRBV15 | TGTGCCACCAGCAGCCGTACAGGGTCCTATAATTCACCCCTCCACTTT | CATSSRTGSYNSPLHF
14 | TRBJ1-2 | . | once | TRBV28 | TGTGCCAGCAGTTTAACACAGGGTATCGGTGGCTACACCTTC | CASSLTQGIGGYTF
16 | TRBJ2-3 | TRBD2 | . | TRBV3-1/TRBV3-2 | TGTGCCAGCAGCCAAGGGACTAGCGACCCGGCGGATACGCAGTATTTT | CASSQGTSDPADTQYF
14 | TRBJ2-1 | TRBD1 | . | TRBV18 | TGTGCCAGCTCACCAGGGACAGGGCACACTGAGCAGTTCTTC | CASSPGTGHTEQFF
15 | TRBJ2-7 | TRBD2 | . | TRBV28 | TGTGCCAGCAGTTCCTTAGCGGGAGGATTGTATGAGCAGTACTTC | CASSSLAGGLYEQYF